Sequencing of this TCR beta chain was carried out in a study of cytomegalovirus exposure and HLA in healthy donors. Notes on the study in general: Investigators reported 164 TCR beta chains as tied to cytomegalovirus.

The V end lost 4 bases, the J end lost 1 base, and 20 bases lay between the germline ends. Looked up from germline, CDR1 is SQVTM and CDR2 is ANQGSEA. The CDR3 is 16 amino acids. Notes on this clone: Antigen specificity is unknown.

The study ran its PCR with 60 Vbeta and 13 Jbeta primers. Assay: immunoSEQ multiplex PCR; the TCRdb copy retains only in-frame clones and omits some. The table lists 140,000 to 150,000 clones, almost 85% of them singletons. The sequencing input was PBMCs. The TCR sequence derives from a woman in her sixties or seventies in good health and CMV-seropositive. The chain employs TRBV29-1 and TRBJ2-7; D may be TRBD2 (6 bases). DNA of the CDR3: TGCAGCGTTGGGATGGCTATGCGGGGTATATCCTACGAGCAGTACTTC. Its translation: CSVGMAMRGISYEQYF.